One sample yielded the 10 T cell receptor beta chains listed below, sequenced in a study of T-cell reconstitution after alpha-beta-depleted transplantation in children. Unique molecular identifiers featured in how the TCRbeta library was prepared. Each CDR3 protein is one row after TCRdb ran MiXCR on the PCR reads. The profile shows hundreds of thousands of distinct CDR3 sequences, 8.5% to 10% of them singletons. The specimen was PBMCs from the stem cell graft donor, collected from the stem cell graft. These receptors were collected from a human donor who donated a stem cell graft to a child with acute lymphoblastic leukemia.

This clonotype came up a few times. The rearrangement links TRBV6-2 or TRBV6-3 to TRBJ1-6, with D perhaps TRBD1 (6 bases). The CDR3 consists of 15 residues. Germline CDR1 reads MNHEY; CDR2 reads SVGEGT. Deletions cut 2 bases from V and 10 bases from J, with 15 bases between. The CDR3 nucleotides read TGTGCCAGCAGTTACCTAAGGGGGGGTCGGTCACCCCTCCACTTT. This gives the protein CASSYLRGGRSPLHF.

The rearrangement uses TRBV12-3 or TRBV12-4 and TRBJ1-4; 8 bases map to TRBD1. The V and J ends lost 6 bases and 2 bases, in that order; junction bases with no gene match: 5. The CDR3 consists of 15 residues. Here the CDR3 reads CASRPGGATNEKLFF. The CDR3 DNA sequence: TGTGCCAGCAGACCAGGGGGCGCGACTAATGAAAAACTGTTTTTT.

This clonotype was found many times. The DNA of the CDR3 is TGCAGTGCTAGATCGGGGGCGAACACCGGGGAGCTGTTTTTT. It codes for CSARSGANTGELFF. The chain uses TRBV20-1 and TRBJ2-2; D may be TRBD2 (6 bases). The germline gives CDR1 DFQATT, CDR2 SNEGSKA (reference sequence). Trimming removed 2 bases from V and 0 bases from J, with 7 bases in between. The CDR3 sequence is 14 residues long.

This clonotype was picked up a small number of times. The rearrangement joins TRBV18 to TRBJ2-3, with D possibly TRBD2 on 6 matching bases. Germline-derived CDR1 and CDR2 are KGHSH and LQKENI. The CDR3 is made up of 12 amino acids. V gave up 10 bases and J gave up 6 bases, with 14 bases separating them. The CDR3: CANQRGTDTQYF. The CDR3 DNA follows: TGTGCCAACCAACGGGGGACCGATACGCAGTATTTT.

This clonotype has at least ten counts. V usage is TRBV5-5 and J usage is TRBJ1-1, with D uncertain. V shed 1 base and J shed 2 bases, with 9 bases lying between them. Germline V lookup: CDR1 SGHKS, CDR2 YYEKEE (reference sequence). The CDR3 consists of 14 residues. In nucleotides, the CDR3 is TGTGCCAGCAGCTTGCTAGATACTAACACTGAAGCTTTCTTT. It translates to CASSLLDTNTEAFF.

The rearrangement uses TRBV27 and TRBJ2-7; D remains ambiguous. Looked up from germline, CDR1 is MNHEY and CDR2 is SMNVEV (reference sequence). V was trimmed by 6 bases and J by 6 bases, leaving 21 bases between them. The CDR3 is 15 residues long. The CDR3 DNA reads TGTGCCAGCAGGTCAGGAGATGTCCCACCCGGCGAGCAGTACTTC. Protein sequence: CASRSGDVPPGEQYF.

This chain joins TRBV6-1 and TRBJ2-7; 13 bases fit TRBD2. The V gene's germline CDR1 is MNHNS and CDR2 SASEGT. CDR3 length equals 14 residues. Unmatched junction bases numbered 3, after V lost 10 bases and J lost 0 bases. The CDR3 sequence is CATTSGGASYEQYF. The CDR3 nucleotides are TGTGCCACTACTAGCGGGGGGGCCTCCTACGAGCAGTACTTC.

Ten or more counts support this clonotype. This chain uses TRBV4-3 with TRBJ2-2, with D perhaps TRBD1 (5 bases). CDR1 is LGHNA, CDR2 YSLEER, per germline. V was shortened by 0 bases and J by 9 bases, with 11 bases between the two germline ends. This CDR3 comprises 14 residues. Written as DNA, the CDR3 is TGCGCCAGCAGCCAAGATGATGGACATTGGGAGCTGTTTTTT. Protein: CASSQDDGHWELFF.

The sample holds a few counts of this clonotype. The V call is TRBV4-3, the J call TRBJ1-1; D uncertain. The CDR3 consists of 16 residues. Germline CDR1 is LGHNA and CDR2 is YSLEER. The V end was cut by 0 bases, the J end by 3 bases, with 14 bases between. The CDR3: CASSQDWVQADTEAFF. The DNA for the CDR3 is TGCGCCAGCAGCCAAGATTGGGTCCAGGCGGACACTGAAGCTTTCTTT.

The V call is TRBV6-4, the J call TRBJ1-3; a possible D gene is TRBD1 (6 bases). Germline V gene data show CDR1 as MRHNA and CDR2 as SNTAGT. The CDR3 runs 16 residues. V was clipped by 6 bases and J by 0 bases, with 15 bases between them. CDR3 loop: CASRSRTVSSGNTIYF. CDR3 in DNA: TGTGCCAGCAGGAGCCGGACAGTCTCCTCTGGAAACACCATATATTTT.